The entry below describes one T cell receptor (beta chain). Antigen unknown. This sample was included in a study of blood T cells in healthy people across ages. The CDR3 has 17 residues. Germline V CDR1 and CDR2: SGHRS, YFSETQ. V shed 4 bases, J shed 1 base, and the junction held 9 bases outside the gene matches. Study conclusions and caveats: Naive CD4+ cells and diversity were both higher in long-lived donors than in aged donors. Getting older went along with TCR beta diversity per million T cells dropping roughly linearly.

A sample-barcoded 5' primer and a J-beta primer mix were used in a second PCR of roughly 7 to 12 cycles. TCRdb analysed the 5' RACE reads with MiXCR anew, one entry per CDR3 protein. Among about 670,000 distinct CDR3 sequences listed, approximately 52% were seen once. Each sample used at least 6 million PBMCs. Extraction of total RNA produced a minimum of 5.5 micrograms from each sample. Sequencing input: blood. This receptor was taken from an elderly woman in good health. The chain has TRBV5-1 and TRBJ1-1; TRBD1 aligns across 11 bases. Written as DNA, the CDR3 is TGCGCCAGCAGCCCCAGGACAGGGGGCATTTCGAACACTGAAGCTTTCTTT. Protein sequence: CASSPRTGGISNTEAFF.